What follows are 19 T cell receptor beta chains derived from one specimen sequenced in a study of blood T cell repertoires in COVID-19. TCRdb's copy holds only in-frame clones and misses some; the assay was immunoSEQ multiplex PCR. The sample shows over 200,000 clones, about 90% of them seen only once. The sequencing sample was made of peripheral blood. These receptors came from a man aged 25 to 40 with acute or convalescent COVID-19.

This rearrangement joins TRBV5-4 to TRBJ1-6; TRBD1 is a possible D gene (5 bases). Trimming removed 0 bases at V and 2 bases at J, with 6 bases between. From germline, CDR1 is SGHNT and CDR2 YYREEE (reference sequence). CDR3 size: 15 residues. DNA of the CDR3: TGTGCCAGCAGCTTGGGGGGCGCCTATAATTCACCCCTCCACTTT. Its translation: CASSLGGAYNSPLHF.

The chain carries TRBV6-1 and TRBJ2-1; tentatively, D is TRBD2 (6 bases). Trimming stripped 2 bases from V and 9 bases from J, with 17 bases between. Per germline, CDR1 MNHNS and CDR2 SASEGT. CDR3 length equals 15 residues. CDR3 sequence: CASSEPGLPVIEQFF. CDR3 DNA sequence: TGTGCCAGCAGTGAACCGGGACTTCCGGTGATTGAGCAGTTCTTC.

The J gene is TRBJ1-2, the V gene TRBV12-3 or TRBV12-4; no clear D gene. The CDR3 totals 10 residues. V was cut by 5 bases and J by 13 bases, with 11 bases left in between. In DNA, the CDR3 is TGTGCCAGCAGTCCCGACTTGGGCACCTTC. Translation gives CASSPDLGTF.

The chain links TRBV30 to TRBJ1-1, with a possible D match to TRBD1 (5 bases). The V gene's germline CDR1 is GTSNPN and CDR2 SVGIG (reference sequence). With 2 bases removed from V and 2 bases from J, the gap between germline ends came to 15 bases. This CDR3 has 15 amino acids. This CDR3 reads CAWSLPLGLNTEAFF. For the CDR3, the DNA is TGTGCCTGGAGTCTCCCCCTGGGACTTAACACTGAAGCTTTCTTT.

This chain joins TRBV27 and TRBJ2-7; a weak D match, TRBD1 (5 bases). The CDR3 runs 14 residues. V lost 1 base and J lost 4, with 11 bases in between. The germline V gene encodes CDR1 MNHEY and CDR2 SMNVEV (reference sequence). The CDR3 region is CASSLFAGPYEQYF. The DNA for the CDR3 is TGTGCCAGCAGTTTATTTGCAGGGCCATACGAGCAGTACTTC.

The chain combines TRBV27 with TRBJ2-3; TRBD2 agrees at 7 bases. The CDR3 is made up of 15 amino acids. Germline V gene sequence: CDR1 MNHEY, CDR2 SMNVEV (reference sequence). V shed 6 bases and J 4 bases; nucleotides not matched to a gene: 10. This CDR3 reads CASRLPTSPSDTQYF. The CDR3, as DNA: TGTGCCAGCAGATTACCGACTAGCCCATCAGATACGCAGTATTTT.

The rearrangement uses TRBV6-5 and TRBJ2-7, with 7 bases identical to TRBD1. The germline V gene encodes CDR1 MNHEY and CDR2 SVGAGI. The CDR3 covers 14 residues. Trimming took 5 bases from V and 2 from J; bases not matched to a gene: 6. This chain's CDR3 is CASSMTGPTYEQYF. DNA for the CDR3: TGTGCCAGCAGTATGACAGGGCCTACCTACGAGCAGTACTTC.

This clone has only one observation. DNA of the CDR3: TGTGCCTGGAGTTGGCTTAGCGGGAGTGTTGAGCAGTTCTTC. Amino acids: CAWSWLSGSVEQFF. The chain carries TRBV30 and TRBJ2-1, with 9 bases lining up with TRBD2. The germline gives CDR1 GTSNPN, CDR2 SVGIG (reference sequence). J was trimmed by 9 bases and V by 2 bases; bases with no gene match: 8. The CDR3 loop spans 14 amino acids. The full variable domain, its missing parts supplied by reference TRBV30 and TRBJ2-1, is SQTIHQWPATLVQPVGSPLSLECTVEGTSNPNLYWYRQAAGRGLQLLFYSVGIGQISSEVPQNLSASRPQDRQFILSSKKLLLSDSGFYLCAWSWLSGSVEQFFGPGTRLTVL.

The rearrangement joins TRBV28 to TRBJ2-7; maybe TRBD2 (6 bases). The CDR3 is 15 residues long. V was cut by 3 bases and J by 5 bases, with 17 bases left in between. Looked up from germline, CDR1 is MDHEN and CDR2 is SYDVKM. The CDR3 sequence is CASSLGGPLGDEQYF. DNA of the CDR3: TGTGCCAGCAGTTTGGGGGGTCCTCTGGGCGACGAGCAGTACTTC.

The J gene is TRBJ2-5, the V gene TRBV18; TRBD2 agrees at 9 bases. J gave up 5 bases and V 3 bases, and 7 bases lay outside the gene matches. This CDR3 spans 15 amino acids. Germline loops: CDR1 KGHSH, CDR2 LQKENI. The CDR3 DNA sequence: TGTGCCAGCTCACCCTTAGCGGGAGTAGCTGAGACCCAGTACTTC. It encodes CASSPLAGVAETQYF. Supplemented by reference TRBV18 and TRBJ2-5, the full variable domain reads NAGVMQNPRHLVRRRGQEARLRCSPMKGHSHVYWYRQLPEEGLKFMVYLQKENIIDESGMPKERFSAEFPKEGPSILRIQQVVRGDSAAYFCASSPLAGVAETQYFGPGTRLLVL.

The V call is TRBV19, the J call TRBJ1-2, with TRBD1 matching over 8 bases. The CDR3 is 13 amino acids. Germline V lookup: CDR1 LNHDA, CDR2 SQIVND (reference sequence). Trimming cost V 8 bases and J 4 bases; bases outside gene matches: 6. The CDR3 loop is CASSRQGTYGYTF. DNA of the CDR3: TGTGCCAGTTCTCGACAGGGGACCTATGGCTACACCTTC.

CDR3 nucleotide sequence: TGTGCCAGCAGCCCCCTGACCGGGGAGCTGTTTTTT. This sequence encodes CASSPLTGELFF. The chain employs TRBV5-5 and TRBJ2-2; D not certain. Germline CDR1 and CDR2: SGHKS and YYEKEE (reference sequence). The V end was cut by 4 bases, the J end by 5 bases, with 6 bases between. The CDR3 has 12 amino acids.

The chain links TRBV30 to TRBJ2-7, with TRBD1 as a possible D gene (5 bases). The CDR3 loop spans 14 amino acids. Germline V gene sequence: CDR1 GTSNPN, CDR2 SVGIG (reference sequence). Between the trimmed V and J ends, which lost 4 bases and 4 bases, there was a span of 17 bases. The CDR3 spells CAWTRQGLPYEQYF. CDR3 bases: TGTGCCTGGACTCGCCAGGGTTTACCTTACGAGCAGTACTTC.

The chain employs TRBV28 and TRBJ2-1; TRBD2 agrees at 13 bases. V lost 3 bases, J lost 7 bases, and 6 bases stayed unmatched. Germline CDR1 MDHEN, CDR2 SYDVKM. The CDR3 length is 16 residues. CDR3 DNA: TGTGCCAGCAGTTTTCAGACTAGCGGGAGGAGGAATGAGCAGTTCTTC. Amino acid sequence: CASSFQTSGRRNEQFF.

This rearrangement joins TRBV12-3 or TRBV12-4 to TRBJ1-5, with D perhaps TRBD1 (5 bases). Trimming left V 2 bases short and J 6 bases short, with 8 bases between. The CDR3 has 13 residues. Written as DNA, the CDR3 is TGTGCCAGCAGTTTAAGTGGGGCTCAGCCCCAGCATTTT. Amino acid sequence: CASSLSGAQPQHF.

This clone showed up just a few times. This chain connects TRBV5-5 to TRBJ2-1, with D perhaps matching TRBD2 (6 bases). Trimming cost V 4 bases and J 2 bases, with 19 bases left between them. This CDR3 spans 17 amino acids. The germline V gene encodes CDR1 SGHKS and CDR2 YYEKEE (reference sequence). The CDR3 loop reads CASSVAPLADPYNEQFF. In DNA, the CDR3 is TGTGCCAGCAGCGTGGCCCCATTAGCGGATCCCTACAATGAGCAGTTCTTC.

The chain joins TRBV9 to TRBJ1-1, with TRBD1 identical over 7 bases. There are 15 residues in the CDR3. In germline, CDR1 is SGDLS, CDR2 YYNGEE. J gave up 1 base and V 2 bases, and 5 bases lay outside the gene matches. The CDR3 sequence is CASSVGRTGNTEAFF. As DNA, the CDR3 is TGTGCCAGCAGCGTGGGCCGGACAGGGAACACTGAAGCTTTCTTT.

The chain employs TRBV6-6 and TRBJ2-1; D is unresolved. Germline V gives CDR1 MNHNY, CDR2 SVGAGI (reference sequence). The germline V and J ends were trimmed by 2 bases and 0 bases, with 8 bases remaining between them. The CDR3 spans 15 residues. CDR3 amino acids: CASSYGMSSYNEQFF. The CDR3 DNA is TGTGCCAGCAGTTACGGTATGAGCTCCTACAATGAGCAGTTCTTC.

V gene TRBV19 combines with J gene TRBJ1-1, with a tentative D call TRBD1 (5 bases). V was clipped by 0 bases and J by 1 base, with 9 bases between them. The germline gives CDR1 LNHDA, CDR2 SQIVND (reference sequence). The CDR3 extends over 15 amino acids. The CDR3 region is CASSIEPTGNTEAFF. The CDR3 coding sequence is TGTGCCAGTAGTATAGAACCTACAGGGAACACTGAAGCTTTCTTT.